These T cell receptor beta chains were read from a single sample in a study of early T cells in non-severe SARS-CoV-2 infection. MiXCR was run by TCRdb on the 5' RACE reads, yielding one entry per CDR3 protein. This table holds 54,000 or so distinct CDR3 sequences, approximately 5.6% found once. What was sequenced was whole blood. The receptors stem from an adult who was a healthcare worker with PCR-confirmed SARS-CoV-2 infection or an uninfected control (not recorded which). Each CDR3 is given with its conserved first and last residue. A D gene is named only where the DNA matches it firmly. Expanded clones are given a class, and other clones once, few, many or no size at all.

clone_size	d_call	j_call	cdr3_length	v_call	cdr3_aa	cdr3_nt
many	TRBD2	TRBJ2-2	15	TRBV19	CASSTASGRTGELFF	TGTGCCAGTAGTACGGCTAGCGGGCGTACCGGGGAGCTGTTTTTT
many	.	TRBJ2-3	15	TRBV6-5	CASSYGTDPTDTQYF	TGTGCCAGCAGTTACGGTACAGACCCCACAGATACGCAGTATTTT
few	.	TRBJ1-4	13	TRBV9	CASSPAPTEKLFF	TGTGCCAGCAGCCCAGCCCCAACAGAAAAACTGTTTTTT
many	.	TRBJ1-1	12	TRBV20-1	CSARRLHAEAFF	TGCAGTGCTAGGCGATTACACGCTGAAGCTTTCTTT
few	TRBD1	TRBJ1-1	14	TRBV25-1	CASSDQQGSTEAFF	TGTGCCAGCAGTGACCAACAGGGGTCCACTGAAGCTTTCTTT
many	.	TRBJ1-1	16	TRBV4-3	CASSQVPAQYNTEAFF	TGCGCCAGCAGCCAAGTTCCCGCACAGTATAACACTGAAGCTTTCTTT
many	.	TRBJ1-5	15	TRBV11-2	CASSLDTGHGQPQHF	TGTGCCAGCAGCTTAGATACAGGGCATGGTCAGCCCCAGCATTTT
few	.	TRBJ1-1	11	TRBV3-1	CASRQAREAFF	TGTGCCAGCAGACAGGCACGTGAAGCTTTCTTT
few	.	TRBJ1-1	12	TRBV6-2/TRBV6-3	CASGDVTAEAFF	TGTGCCAGCGGCGATGTAACGGCTGAAGCTTTCTTT
.	.	TRBJ2-7	13	TRBV4-1	CASSQGERYEQYF	TGCGCCAGCAGCCAAGGGGAACGCTACGAGCAGTACTTC
few	.	TRBJ2-1	17	TRBV12-3/TRBV12-4	CASSFWTFGGSYNEQFF	TGTGCCAGCAGTTTCTGGACTTTTGGGGGCTCCTACAATGAGCAGTTCTTC
many	.	TRBJ2-3	15	TRBV4-1	CASSQEGLGANTQYF	TGCGCCAGCAGCCAGGAGGGCCTTGGAGCAAATACGCAGTATTTT
many	TRBD1	TRBJ1-2	12	TRBV20-1	CSASGTGYGYTF	TGCAGTGCTAGTGGGACAGGGTATGGCTACACCTTC
many	TRBD1	TRBJ1-5	16	TRBV18	CASSDGTGARNQPQHF	TGTGCCAGCTCAGACGGCACAGGGGCCCGCAATCAGCCCCAGCATTTT
many	.	TRBJ1-6	14	TRBV20-1	CSAREGANRSPLHF	TGCAGTGCTAGAGAGGGGGCTAACCGTTCACCCCTCCACTTT
many	.	TRBJ1-5	15	TRBV12-3/TRBV12-4	CASRTGTASNQPQHF	TGTGCCAGCAGAACCGGGACGGCTAGCAATCAGCCCCAGCATTTT
few	.	TRBJ2-7	14	TRBV7-2	CASSLERAKNEQYF	TGTGCCAGCAGCTTAGAGAGGGCCAAAAACGAGCAGTACTTC
many	TRBD2	TRBJ2-1	19	TRBV6-2/TRBV6-3	CASKPPGLVAVGLSVGQFF	TGTGCCAGCAAACCCCCGGGACTAGTCGCCGTCGGGCTCTCAGTCGGTCAGTTCTTC
few	TRBD2	TRBJ2-7	14	TRBV5-1	CASSYVAGVGEQYF	TGCGCCAGCAGTTACGTAGCGGGAGTAGGAGAGCAGTACTTC
few	TRBD2	TRBJ2-5	16	TRBV6-5	CASSSMTRREQETQYF	TGTGCCAGCAGTTCCATGACCCGGCGGGAGCAAGAGACCCAGTACTTC
many	.	TRBJ2-7	13	TRBV10-3	CAILPRLGSEQYF	TGTGCCATCCTCCCGCGTTTAGGGAGCGAGCAGTACTTC
.	.	TRBJ1-1	12	TRBV5-1	CASSFQNTEAFF	TGCGCCAGCAGCTTTCAGAACACTGAAGCTTTCTTT
many	TRBD2	TRBJ2-3	18	TRBV30	CAWSVRGVGGALTDTQYF	TGTGCCTGGAGTGTACGAGGGGTCGGGGGGGCTCTCACAGATACGCAGTATTTT
.	TRBD2	TRBJ2-7	15	TRBV19	CASSIASGSIYEQYF	TGTGCCAGTAGTATTGCTAGCGGGAGTATCTACGAGCAGTACTTC
few	TRBD1	TRBJ1-1	14	TRBV29-1	CSAGTGVRDTEAFF	TGCAGCGCTGGGACAGGGGTTCGAGACACTGAAGCTTTCTTT
.	.	TRBJ2-4	13	TRBV25-1	CASAREPKNIQYF	TGTGCCAGCGCTAGGGAACCCAAAAACATTCAGTACTTC
few	.	TRBJ1-1	20	TRBV30	CAWSGAAGAPTALLNTEAFF	TGTGCCTGGAGTGGAGCGGCAGGGGCCCCGACTGCCCTTCTGAACACTGAAGCTTTCTTT
.	.	TRBJ1-6	14	TRBV2	CASTLTKRVSPLHF	TGTGCCAGCACTCTGACCAAACGTGTTTCACCCCTCCACTTT
many	.	TRBJ1-1	14	TRBV5-4	CASSLGRRGAEAFF	TGTGCCAGCAGCCTAGGCCGGCGGGGGGCTGAAGCTTTCTTT
many	.	TRBJ2-6	13	TRBV29-1	CSVLPTRANVLTF	TGCAGCGTTCTCCCCACTCGGGCCAACGTCCTGACTTTC
.	.	TRBJ2-7	14	TRBV18	CASSPPRGTYEQYF	TGTGCCAGCTCACCACCGAGGGGGACCTACGAGCAGTACTTC
many	TRBD1	TRBJ2-2	14	TRBV27	CASSFDRGTGELFF	TGTGCCAGCAGTTTTGACAGGGGCACCGGGGAGCTGTTTTTT
many	.	TRBJ1-6	15	TRBV5-1	CASSFTPFRNSPLHF	TGCGCCAGCAGCTTTACACCCTTTCGGAATTCACCCCTCCACTTT
many	.	TRBJ1-5	14	TRBV6-1	CASTEGASNQPQHF	TGTGCCAGCACGGAAGGGGCTAGCAATCAGCCCCAGCATTTT
many	.	TRBJ1-4	15	TRBV5-1	CASSPTGSTNEKLFF	TGCGCCAGCAGCCCCACGGGCAGTACTAATGAAAAACTGTTTTTT
.	TRBD2	TRBJ2-7	17	TRBV6-5	CASSYSNGGSSAYEQYF	TGTGCCAGCAGTTACTCGAACGGCGGGAGTTCGGCCTACGAGCAGTACTTC
.	.	TRBJ2-7	13	TRBV29-1	CSVGLSRGNEQYF	TGCAGCGTTGGTCTCTCGAGGGGGAACGAGCAGTACTTC
few	TRBD1	TRBJ1-1	14	TRBV12-3/TRBV12-4	CASAHSGQGAEVFF	TGTGCCAGCGCCCATTCGGGACAGGGAGCTGAAGTTTTCTTT
many	.	TRBJ1-5	15	TRBV7-2	CASSLGPYSNQPQHF	TGTGCCAGCAGCTTAGGGCCGTATAGCAATCAGCCCCAGCATTTT
many	.	TRBJ2-7	14	TRBV12-3/TRBV12-4	CASTSSTSSYEQYF	TGTGCCAGCACTAGTTCTACGAGTTCCTACGAGCAGTACTTC